This entry concerns a single TCR beta chain. Its antigen is currently unknown. The data are from a study of cytomegalovirus exposure and HLA in healthy donors. Points from the study as a whole: Among TCR beta chains, those listed as cytomegalovirus-associated numbered over 150. Most TCR sequences were seen very rarely across donors, but some public TCRs occurred in many. Most subjects had HLA-A and HLA-B alleles reportedly predicted accurately by TCR beta sequences. In the analysis, some V segments, TRBV6-2 and TRBV6-3 included, were excluded as indistinguishable.

Primers included in the PCR were 60 Vbeta and 13 Jbeta primers. Assay used: immunoSEQ multiplex PCR; TCRdb lists only in-frame clones, some missing. The sample records under 200,000 clones, over 65% being singletons. The CDR3 sequence is 15 residues long. V was trimmed by 1 base and J by 10 bases, leaving 17 bases between them. The V gene's germline CDR1 is SGHTA and CDR2 FQGNSA. Material for sequencing was PBMCs. The receptor's source is a man aged 55 to 70 in good health and CMV-seronegative. V and J are TRBV7-2 and TRBJ2-1; D ambiguous. The CDR3, as DNA: TGTGCCAGCAGCTTAGGGATAGGTCTGGGCTACGAGCAGTTCTTC. The encoded protein is CASSLGIGLGYEQFF. The full variable domain, completed using reference TRBV7-2 and TRBJ2-1, is GAGVSQSPSNKVTEKGKDVELRCDPISGHTALYWYRQSLGQGLEFLIYFQGNSAPDKSGLPSDRFSAERTGGSVSTLTIQRTQQEDSAVYLCASSLGIGLGYEQFFGPGTRLTVL.